This T cell receptor (beta chain) originates from a study of memory CD4+ T cells and cytomegalovirus serostatus. As for the study in general: Healthy Belgian adult donors included nine or ten CMV-positive and 24 CMV-negative people.

Authors' processing steps: Out-of-frame sequences were removed, leaving a few million distinct TCRbeta sequences. Libraries were prepared by immunoSEQ multiplex PCR; TCRdb keeps only in-frame clonotypes and omits some of them. That table is the source of V, J and clone size, and D and trimming were worked out from the DNA. The sample records around 50,000 clones, 80% to 90% being singletons. Single viable CD3+CD4+CD8-CD45RO+ cells were sorted as the memory CD4+ T cells. Germline-derived CDR1 and CDR2 are SGHVS and FQNEAQ. V lost 0 bases and J 1 base, leaving 12 bases between the germline ends. The CDR3 contains 16 residues. Turning to this clone: Antigen specificity is unknown.

Whole-study results and caveats: Repertoires predicted CMV serostatus with median bootstrapped AUC of roughly 0.96. About two fifths of the roughly 150 known CMV-associated TCRbeta sequences appeared in CD4+ memory.

The genes are TRBV7-8 and TRBJ1-1; possibly TRBD1 for D (6 bases). This TCR came from an adult in good health and CMV-seronegative. The sample comprised memory CD4+ T cells from blood. CDR3 in amino acids: CASSLATGHSNTEAFF. The CDR3 DNA reads TGTGCCAGCAGCTTAGCAACAGGGCATTCGAACACTGAAGCTTTCTTT.